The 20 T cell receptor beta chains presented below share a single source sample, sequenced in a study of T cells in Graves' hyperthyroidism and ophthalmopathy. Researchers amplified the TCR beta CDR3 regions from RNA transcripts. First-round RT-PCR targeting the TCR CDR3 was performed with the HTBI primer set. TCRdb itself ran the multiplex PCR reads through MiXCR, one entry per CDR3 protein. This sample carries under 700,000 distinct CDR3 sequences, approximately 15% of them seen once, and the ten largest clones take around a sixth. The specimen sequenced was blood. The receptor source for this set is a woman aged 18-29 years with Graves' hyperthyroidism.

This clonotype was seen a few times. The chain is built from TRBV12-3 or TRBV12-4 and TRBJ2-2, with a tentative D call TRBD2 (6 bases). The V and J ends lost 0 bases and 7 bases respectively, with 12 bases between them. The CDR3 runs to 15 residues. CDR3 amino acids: CASSLATPGGGELFF. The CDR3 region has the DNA TGTGCCAGCAGTTTAGCTACCCCCGGGGGCGGGGAGCTGTTTTTT.

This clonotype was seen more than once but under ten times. In nucleotides, the CDR3 is TGTGCCAGCATGGGTTTGGGCAAAAACATTCAGTACTTC. Its protein product is CASMGLGKNIQYF. The chain joins TRBV6-1 to TRBJ2-4, with D uncertain. Germline assignment: CDR1 MNHNS and CDR2 SASEGT. This CDR3 spans 13 amino acids. Trimming removed 7 bases at V and 3 bases at J, with 10 bases between.

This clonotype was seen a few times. The CDR3 DNA reads TGTGCCAGCAGCGCCGGGACAGGGAGAGCTTACGAGCAGTACTTC. Its protein is CASSAGTGRAYEQYF. The V and J genes are TRBV9 and TRBJ2-7, with TRBD1 matching over 9 bases. The J segment lost 4 bases and the V segment lost 3 bases, leaving 8 bases of the junction unmatched. The CDR3 spans 15 residues. The germline gives CDR1 SGDLS, CDR2 YYNGEE.

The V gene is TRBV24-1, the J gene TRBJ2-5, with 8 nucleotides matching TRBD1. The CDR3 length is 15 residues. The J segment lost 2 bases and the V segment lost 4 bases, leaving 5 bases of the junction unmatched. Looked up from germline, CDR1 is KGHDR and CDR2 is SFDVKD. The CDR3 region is CATSDRTGLQETQYF. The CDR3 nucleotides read TGTGCCACCAGTGACCGGACAGGGTTACAAGAGACCCAGTACTTC.

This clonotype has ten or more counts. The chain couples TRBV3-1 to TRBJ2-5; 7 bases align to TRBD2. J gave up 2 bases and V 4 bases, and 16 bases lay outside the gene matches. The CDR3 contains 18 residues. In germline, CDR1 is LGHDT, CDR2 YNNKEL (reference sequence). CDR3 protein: CASSLSPLGAGYQETQYF. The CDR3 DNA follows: TGTGCCAGCAGCCTTTCCCCTTTGGGAGCGGGGTATCAAGAGACCCAGTACTTC.

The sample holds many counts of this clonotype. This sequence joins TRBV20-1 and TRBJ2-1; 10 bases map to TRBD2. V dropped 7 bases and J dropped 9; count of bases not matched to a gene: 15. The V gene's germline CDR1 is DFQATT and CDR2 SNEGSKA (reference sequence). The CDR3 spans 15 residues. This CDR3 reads CSGVAGTSAVGEQFF. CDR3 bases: TGCAGTGGGGTAGCCGGGACTAGCGCCGTCGGTGAGCAGTTCTTC.

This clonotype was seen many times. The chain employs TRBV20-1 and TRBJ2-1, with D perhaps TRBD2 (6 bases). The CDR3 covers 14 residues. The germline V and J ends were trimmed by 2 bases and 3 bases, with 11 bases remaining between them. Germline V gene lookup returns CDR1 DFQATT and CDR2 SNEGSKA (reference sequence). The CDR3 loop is CSARFRGNYNEQFF. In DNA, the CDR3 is TGCAGTGCTAGATTTCGGGGGAACTACAATGAGCAGTTCTTC.

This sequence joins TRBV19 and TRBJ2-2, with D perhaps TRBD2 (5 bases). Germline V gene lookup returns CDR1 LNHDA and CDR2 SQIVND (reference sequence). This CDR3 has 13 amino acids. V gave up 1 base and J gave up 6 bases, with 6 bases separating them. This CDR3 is CASSIGGPGELFF. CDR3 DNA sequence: TGTGCCAGTAGTATAGGAGGGCCCGGGGAGCTGTTTTTT.

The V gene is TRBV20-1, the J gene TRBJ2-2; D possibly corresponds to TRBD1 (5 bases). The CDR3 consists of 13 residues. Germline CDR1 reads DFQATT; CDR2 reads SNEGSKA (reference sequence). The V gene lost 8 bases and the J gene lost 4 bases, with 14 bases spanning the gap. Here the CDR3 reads CSPRVDSTGELFF. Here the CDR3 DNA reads TGCAGTCCCAGGGTAGATAGCACCGGGGAGCTGTTTTTT.

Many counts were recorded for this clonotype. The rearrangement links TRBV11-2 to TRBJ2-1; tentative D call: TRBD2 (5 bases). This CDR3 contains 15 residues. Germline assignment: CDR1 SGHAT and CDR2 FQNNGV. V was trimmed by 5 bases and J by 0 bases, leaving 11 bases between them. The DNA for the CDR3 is TGTGCCAGCAGCCCACGGGGTCTCTCCTACAATGAGCAGTTCTTC. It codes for CASSPRGLSYNEQFF.

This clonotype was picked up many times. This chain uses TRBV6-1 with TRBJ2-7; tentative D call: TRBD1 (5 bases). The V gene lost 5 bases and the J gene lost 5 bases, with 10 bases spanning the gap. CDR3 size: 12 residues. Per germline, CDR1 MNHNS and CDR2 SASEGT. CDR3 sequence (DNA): TGTGCCAGCAGTTCCAGGGTTCACGAGCAGTACTTC. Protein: CASSSRVHEQYF.

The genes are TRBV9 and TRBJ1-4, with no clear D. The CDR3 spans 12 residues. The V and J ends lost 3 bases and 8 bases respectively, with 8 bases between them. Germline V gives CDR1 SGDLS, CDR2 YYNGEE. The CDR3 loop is CASSATEEKLFF. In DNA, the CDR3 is TGTGCCAGCAGCGCGACCGAAGAAAAACTGTTTTTT.

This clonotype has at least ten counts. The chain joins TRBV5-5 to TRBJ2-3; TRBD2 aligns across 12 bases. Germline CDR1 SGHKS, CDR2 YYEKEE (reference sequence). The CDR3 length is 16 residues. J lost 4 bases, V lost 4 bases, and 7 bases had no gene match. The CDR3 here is CASSPGLAGGADTQYF. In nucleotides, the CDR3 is TGTGCCAGCAGCCCGGGACTAGCGGGTGGAGCAGATACGCAGTATTTT.

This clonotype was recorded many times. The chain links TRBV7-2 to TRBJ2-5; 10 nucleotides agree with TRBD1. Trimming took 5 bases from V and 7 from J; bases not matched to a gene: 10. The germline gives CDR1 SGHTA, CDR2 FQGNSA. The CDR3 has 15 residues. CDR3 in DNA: TGTGCCAGCAGCCCCCGGGACAGGGGAGTAGGGACCCAGTACTTC. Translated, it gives CASSPRDRGVGTQYF.

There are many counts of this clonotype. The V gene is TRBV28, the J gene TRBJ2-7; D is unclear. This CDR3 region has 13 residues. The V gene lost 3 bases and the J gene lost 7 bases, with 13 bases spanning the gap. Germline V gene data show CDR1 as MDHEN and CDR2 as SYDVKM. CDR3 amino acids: CASSLSRLFEQYF. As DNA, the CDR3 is TGTGCCAGCAGTTTGTCCCGTCTTTTTGAGCAGTACTTC.

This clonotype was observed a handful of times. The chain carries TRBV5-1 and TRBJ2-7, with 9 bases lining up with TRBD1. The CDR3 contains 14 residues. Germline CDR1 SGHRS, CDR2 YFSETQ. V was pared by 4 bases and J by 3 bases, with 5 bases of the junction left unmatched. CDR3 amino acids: CASSGTTGGYEQYF. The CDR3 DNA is TGCGCCAGCAGCGGAACGACAGGGGGCTACGAGCAGTACTTC.

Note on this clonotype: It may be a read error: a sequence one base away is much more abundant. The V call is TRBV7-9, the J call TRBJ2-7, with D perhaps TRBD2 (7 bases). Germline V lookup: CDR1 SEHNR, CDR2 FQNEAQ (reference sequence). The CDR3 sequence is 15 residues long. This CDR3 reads CASSLEGGGFGEPYF. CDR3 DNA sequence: TGTGCCAGCAGCTTAGAGGGAGGGGGGTTTGGCGAGCCGTACTTC. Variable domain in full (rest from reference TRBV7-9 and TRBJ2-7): DTGVSQNPRHKITKRGQNVTFRCDPISEHNRLYWYRQTLGQGPEFLTYFQNEAQLEKSRLLSDRFSAERPKGSFSTLEIQRTEQGDSAMYLCASSLEGGGFGEPYFGPGTRLTVT.

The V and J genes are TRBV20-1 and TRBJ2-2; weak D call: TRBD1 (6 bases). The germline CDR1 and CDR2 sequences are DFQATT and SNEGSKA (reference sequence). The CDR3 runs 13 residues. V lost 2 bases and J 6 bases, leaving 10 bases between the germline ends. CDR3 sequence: CSARTQGPGELFF. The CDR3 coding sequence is TGCAGTGCTAGAACTCAGGGGCCCGGGGAGCTGTTTTTT.

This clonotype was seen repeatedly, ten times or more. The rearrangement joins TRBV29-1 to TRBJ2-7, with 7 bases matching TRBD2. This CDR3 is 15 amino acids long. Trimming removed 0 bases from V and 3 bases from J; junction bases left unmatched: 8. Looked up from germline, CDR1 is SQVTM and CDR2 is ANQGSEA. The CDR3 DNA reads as TGCAGCGTTGAAGACCTAGGGCGGGGGAGCTACGAGCAGTACTTC. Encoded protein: CSVEDLGRGSYEQYF.

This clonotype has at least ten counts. The CDR3 loop is CATSDTPSRTDTQYF. CDR3 nucleotide sequence: TGTGCCACCAGTGATACCCCCTCACGCACAGATACGCAGTATTTT. The chain uses TRBV24-1 and TRBJ2-3; D remains ambiguous. V shed 3 bases and J shed 1 base, with 10 bases lying between them. In germline, CDR1 is KGHDR, CDR2 SFDVKD. The CDR3 length is 15 residues.